This TCR beta chain was sequenced in a study of blood T cell repertoires in COVID-19. The trim removed 0 bases at V and 5 bases at J, leaving 7 bases unmatched. CDR3 length: 17 residues. The germline V gene has CDR1 MGHRA and CDR2 YSYEKL. Sequencing used immunoSEQ multiplex PCR; TCRdb keeps in-frame clones, though not all of them. The sample has approximately 40,000 clones; 90% to 95% are singletons. The gene calls are TRBV4-1 and TRBJ2-3; 11 bases align to TRBD2. The TCR originated in a human donor in a cohort sampled during active COVID-19. Sequences were obtained from peripheral blood. CDR3 loop: CASSQDPASGGIDTQYF. In nucleotides, the CDR3 is TGCGCCAGCAGCCAAGATCCGGCTAGCGGGGGGATAGATACGCAGTATTTT.